Listed below are T cell receptor beta chains from one sample, sequenced in a study of shared clonotypes between healthy human individuals. TCRdb's copy holds only in-frame clones and misses some; the assay was immunoSEQ multiplex PCR. Among around 500,000 clones, 75% to 85% were seen once, and the ten largest hold 13%. The sequencing input was PBMCs. Receptors were obtained from a woman in her 40s in good health. Some clones in this sample may be carry-over from other donors' samples. Both conserved end residues are part of each CDR3. A D gene is named only where the DNA matches it firmly.

V	J	length	D	CDR3
TRBV12-5	TRBJ1-1	12	.	CASGLLTGEAFF
TRBV7-8	TRBJ1-5	14	TRBD1	CASSSTGANQPQHF
TRBV19	TRBJ2-7	15	TRBD2	CASSTELARAYEQYF
TRBV25-1	TRBJ2-2	17	TRBD1	CASSELGRGPGTGELFF
TRBV11-2	TRBJ2-7	15	.	CASSLHWDGSYEQYF
TRBV23-1	TRBJ2-5	15	.	CASKPGRQDRETQYF
TRBV30	TRBJ2-7	17	TRBD2	CAWSVRLAGQLSYEQYF
TRBV19	TRBJ2-7	14	TRBD1	CASKPTGLAYEQYF
TRBV5-5	TRBJ2-6	18	.	CASSLVQVVASGANVLTF
TRBV7-9	TRBJ2-1	15	.	CASSDFSGSYNEQFF
TRBV4-2	TRBJ2-3	16	.	CASSQPAVWCTDTQYF
TRBV7-9	TRBJ2-1	16	.	CASSPGQAGSYNEQFF
TRBV7-3	TRBJ2-2	14	.	CASSWGQDTGELFF
TRBV5-4	TRBJ2-5	12	.	CASSLAQETQYF
TRBV6-6	TRBJ2-2	14	.	CASSYSYRTGELFF
TRBV6-6	TRBJ1-1	12	.	CASSYQTEGTFF
TRBV19	TRBJ2-5	9	.	CATKGAQYF
TRBV7-2	TRBJ1-5	13	TRBD1	CASSPDRVKPQHF
TRBV5-1	TRBJ2-5	15	TRBD2	CASSLGTSGEETQYF